The 25 T cell receptor beta chains presented below share a single source sample, sequenced in a study of blood T cell repertoires in COVID-19. Clones were read by immunoSEQ multiplex PCR, and TCRdb kept only the in-frame ones, dropping some. This sample has around 260,000 clones; around 90% occur once, and the top ten carry 4%. Sequencing used peripheral blood. The receptors here all came from a man aged 55 to 70 who had recovered from COVID-19.

The chain has TRBV5-4 and TRBJ1-2, with D possibly being TRBD1 (5 bases). V gave up 3 bases and J gave up 0 bases, with 9 bases separating them. The CDR3 is made up of 14 amino acids. The V gene's germline CDR1 is SGHNT and CDR2 YYREEE (reference sequence). CDR3 nucleotide sequence: TGTGCCAGCAGCTCTGGGACTTCTAACTATGGCTACACCTTC. Its protein is CASSSGTSNYGYTF.

The CDR3 DNA is TGTGCCAGTAGTATACTCTCAGCTAACTATGGCTACACCTTC. Protein sequence: CASSILSANYGYTF. The chain recombines TRBV19 with TRBJ1-2; D is uncertain. The CDR3 is 14 residues long. V lost 2 bases, J lost 0 bases, and 7 bases lay in between. From germline, CDR1 is LNHDA and CDR2 SQIVND (reference sequence).

The rearrangement joins TRBV11-2 to TRBJ2-2, with D perhaps matching TRBD1 (5 bases). CDR1 is SGHAT and CDR2 is FQNNGV in the germline V gene. Trimming removed 1 base at V and 4 bases at J, with 13 bases between. CDR3 length equals 16 residues. The CDR3 DNA reads TGTGCCAGCAGCTTAGGGTTGACAGCTCTCACCGGGGAGCTGTTTTTT. It is translated as CASSLGLTALTGELFF.

The chain is built from TRBV11-3 and TRBJ2-1, with 8 bases fitting TRBD2. V lost 5 bases and J lost 4; bases outside the gene matches: 7. The CDR3 spans 15 residues. Germline values: CDR1 SGHNT, CDR2 YENEEA. The CDR3 DNA reads TGTGCCAGCAGCGATAGCGGGGCTCTATACAATGAGCAGTTCTTC. It encodes CASSDSGALYNEQFF. Filled out from reference TRBV11-3 and TRBJ2-1, the complete variable domain reads EAGVVQSPRYKIIEKKQPVAFWCNPISGHNTLYWYLQNLGQGPELLIRYENEEAVDDSQLPKDRFSAERLKGVDSTLKIQPAELGDSAVYLCASSDSGALYNEQFFGPGTRLTVL.

V is TRBV18 and J is TRBJ2-7; 7 nucleotides line up with TRBD2. Trimming took 3 bases from V and 2 from J; bases not matched to a gene: 1. CDR1 and CDR2 (germline): KGHSH, LQKENI. CDR3 length: 13 residues. The CDR3 loop is CASSPAGAYEQYF. CDR3 DNA sequence: TGTGCCAGCTCACCTGCGGGGGCCTACGAGCAGTACTTC.

The chain is built from TRBV4-1 and TRBJ2-7; 8 nucleotides line up with TRBD2. V was clipped by 2 bases and J by 2 bases; unmatched bases: 5. The CDR3 is made up of 15 amino acids. The germline gives CDR1 MGHRA, CDR2 YSYEKL. CDR3 region: CASSQRGAGAYEQYF. The CDR3 nucleotides read TGCGCCAGCAGCCAACGGGGAGCGGGGGCCTACGAGCAGTACTTC.

The J gene is TRBJ2-7, the V gene TRBV9; 10 nucleotides agree with TRBD1. This CDR3 is 16 amino acids long. Looked up from germline, CDR1 is SGDLS and CDR2 is YYNGEE. The ends lost 2 bases at V and 4 bases at J; junction bases unmatched: 9. The chain's CDR3 is CASSVGGQGEMYEQYF. The CDR3 coding sequence is TGTGCCAGCAGCGTTGGAGGACAGGGGGAGATGTACGAGCAGTACTTC.

This clone was observed a handful of times. The CDR3 bases are TGTGCCAGCAGCCAAACTGGTGGGGCGTACAAAGCTTTCTTT. Protein: CASSQTGGAYKAFF. This sequence joins TRBV3-1 (or the pseudogene TRBV3-2) and TRBJ1-1; D might be TRBD1 (5 bases). Germline CDR1 and CDR2: LGHDT and YNNKEL (reference sequence). V lost 2 bases, J lost 9 bases, and 16 bases lay in between. The CDR3 totals 14 residues.

This clone has only a few counts. Other DNA sequences of this sample code for an identical CDR3. V and J are TRBV12-3 or TRBV12-4 and TRBJ1-5, with a tentative D call TRBD1 (5 bases). The CDR3 spans 13 residues. Trimming took off 3 bases at V and 6 bases at J, with 9 bases between the two ends. The DNA of the CDR3 is TGTGCCAGCAGTTTTGGGGGGGGTCAGCCCCAGCATTTT. It translates to CASSFGGGQPQHF.

The J gene is TRBJ2-5, the V gene TRBV11-2; 9 bases fit TRBD1. V lost 5 bases to trimming and J lost 5 bases; unmatched junction nucleotides: 12. CDR1 and CDR2 from the germline V gene are SGHAT and FQNNGV. This CDR3 has 16 amino acids. CDR3 coding DNA: TGTGCCAGCAGCCATAGAAACAGGGGGCATAAGGAGACCCAGTACTTC. Translation: CASSHRNRGHKETQYF.

J is TRBJ1-4 and V is TRBV6-6; TRBD1 matches at 9 bases. The length of the CDR3 is 16 residues. V gave up 0 bases and J gave up 5 bases; unmatched junction bases: 4. Looked up from germline, CDR1 is MNHNY and CDR2 is SVGAGI (reference sequence). CDR3 amino acids: CASSYSTGGPNEKLFF. CDR3 DNA: TGTGCCAGCAGTTACTCTACAGGGGGCCCGAATGAAAAACTGTTTTTT.

The V gene is TRBV4-2, the J gene TRBJ2-7; a weak D match, TRBD2 (6 bases). CDR3 length: 15 amino acids. V dropped 1 base and J dropped 2 bases, with 12 bases sitting between them. The germline gives CDR1 LGHNA, CDR2 YNFKEQ. The CDR3 loop is CASSQAPGDAYEQYF. The CDR3, as DNA: TGTGCCAGCAGCCAAGCCCCGGGAGACGCCTACGAGCAGTACTTC.

In nucleotides, the CDR3 is TGTGCCAGTTACGGGACAGGAGAACCGACTTACTATGGCTACACCTTC. Translation: CASYGTGEPTYYGYTF. The chain recombines TRBV19 with TRBJ1-2; 8 positions match TRBD1. CDR1 and CDR2 from the germline V gene are LNHDA and SQIVND (reference sequence). Trimming removed 8 bases from V and 3 bases from J; junction bases left unmatched: 14. There are 16 residues in the CDR3.

This chain joins TRBV7-3 and TRBJ2-2; a weak D match, TRBD1 (6 bases). Germline-derived CDR1 and CDR2 are SGHTA and FQGTGA. Deletions cut 2 bases from V and 6 bases from J, with 13 bases between. The CDR3 covers 15 residues. The CDR3 protein is CASSLYTGQAGELFF. The CDR3 DNA is TGTGCCAGCAGCTTATATACAGGGCAGGCCGGGGAGCTGTTTTTT.

The rearrangement uses TRBV25-1 and TRBJ2-5, with 9 bases lining up with TRBD2. The CDR3 length is 14 residues. Trimming took 8 bases from V and 5 from J; bases not matched to a gene: 9. Germline CDR1 is MGHDK and CDR2 is SYGVNS. CDR3 loop: CASGISGGRETQYF. The CDR3 nucleotides are TGTGCCAGCGGAATTAGCGGGGGCAGGGAGACCCAGTACTTC.

V usage is TRBV19 and J usage is TRBJ2-2; 8 bases agree with TRBD1. After removal of 8 bases from V and 2 bases from J, the junction contained 7 bases not matched to a gene. CDR3 size: 15 residues. Germline V CDR1 and CDR2: LNHDA, SQIVND (reference sequence). CDR3 residues: CASWGTGGNTGELFF. DNA for the CDR3: TGTGCCAGTTGGGGGACAGGAGGCAACACCGGGGAGCTGTTTTTT.

The rearrangement uses TRBV9 and TRBJ2-2; D is perhaps TRBD2 (6 bases). Per the germline V gene, CDR1 is SGDLS and CDR2 is YYNGEE. V shed 4 bases and J shed 6 bases, with 7 bases lying between them. This CDR3 contains 12 residues. This CDR3 is CASSLAAGELFF. The CDR3 nucleotides read TGTGCCAGCAGCTTAGCGGCCGGGGAGCTGTTTTTT.

The chain carries TRBV9 and TRBJ1-1, with TRBD1 identical over 7 bases. V was pared by 4 bases and J by 0 bases, with 6 bases of the junction left unmatched. The CDR3 consists of 15 residues. Germline-derived CDR1 and CDR2 are SGDLS and YYNGEE. The CDR3 nucleotides read TGTGCCAGCAGCCCGCATACAGGGGTGAACACTGAAGCTTTCTTT. Translation: CASSPHTGVNTEAFF.

This chain links TRBV5-1 with TRBJ2-2, with D perhaps TRBD1 (6 bases). Germline assignment: CDR1 SGHRS and CDR2 YFSETQ. The CDR3 is 15 amino acids. The V gene lost 2 bases and the J gene lost 1 base, with 9 bases spanning the gap. The CDR3 nucleotides read TGCGCCAGCAGCTTCAACAGGGAGAACACCGGGGAGCTGTTTTTT. Encoded protein: CASSFNRENTGELFF.

Only a few counts were recorded for this clone. The rearrangement links TRBV5-6 to TRBJ2-1; no definite D call. From germline, CDR1 is SGHDT and CDR2 YYEEEE. V lost 6 bases and J 9 bases, leaving 16 bases between the germline ends. The CDR3 loop spans 13 amino acids. CDR3 DNA sequence: TGTGCCAGCACCCACCGGGTAAGACCTGAGCAGTTCTTC. It codes for CASTHRVRPEQFF.

The gene calls are TRBV9 and TRBJ1-2, with D possibly TRBD1 on 5 matching bases. V gave up 4 bases and J gave up 8 bases, with 12 bases separating them. CDR1 is SGDLS, CDR2 YYNGEE, per germline. The CDR3 totals 12 residues. For the CDR3, the DNA is TGTGCCAGCAGCTCGGGTCAGGGAGGCTACACCTTC. Protein: CASSSGQGGYTF. The full variable domain, completed using reference TRBV9 and TRBJ1-2, is DSGVTQTPKHLITATGQRVTLRCSPRSGDLSVYWYQQSLDQGLQFLIQYYNGEERAKGNILERFSAQQFPDLHSELNLSSLELGDSALYFCASSSGQGGYTFGSGTRLTVV.

CDR3: CASRLTGNTGELFF. As DNA, the CDR3 is TGCGCCAGCAGGCTGACAGGGAACACCGGGGAGCTGTTTTTT. The rearrangement links TRBV5-1 to TRBJ2-2, with TRBD1 as a possible D gene (6 bases). The V and J ends lost 5 bases and 1 base respectively, with 9 bases between them. Germline loops: CDR1 SGHRS, CDR2 YFSETQ. The CDR3 contains 14 residues. The entire variable domain, with the rest obtained from reference TRBV5-1 and TRBJ2-2, is as follows: KAGVTQTPRYLIKTRGQQVTLSCSPISGHRSVSWYQQTPGQGLQFLFEYFSETQRNKGNFPGRFSGRQFSNSRSEMNVSTLELGDSALYLCASRLTGNTGELFFGEGSRLTVL.

The chain recombines TRBV11-2 with TRBJ1-2; TRBD1 might be the D (5 bases). The V end lost 10 bases, the J end lost 2 bases, and 8 bases lay between the germline ends. CDR3 length equals 11 residues. Germline V gene lookup returns CDR1 SGHAT and CDR2 FQNNGV. The CDR3 region is CATRENYGYTF. Written as DNA, the CDR3 is TGTGCCACCAGGGAGAACTATGGCTACACCTTC.

The V and J genes are TRBV5-1 and TRBJ2-5, with TRBD1 matching 7 bases. Unmatched junction bases numbered 8, after V lost 1 base and J lost 2 bases. Germline V lookup: CDR1 SGHRS, CDR2 YFSETQ. This CDR3 is built from 16 residues. The CDR3 bases are TGCGCCAGCAGCTTGAACAGGGGAGACGTTCAAGAGACCCAGTACTTC. This sequence encodes CASSLNRGDVQETQYF.

This chain uses TRBV3-1 (or the pseudogene TRBV3-2) with TRBJ2-3; D possibly corresponds to TRBD2 (7 bases). There are 15 residues in the CDR3. Between the trimmed V and J ends, which lost 1 base and 4 bases, there was a span of 12 bases. Germline CDR1 LGHDT, CDR2 YNNKEL (reference sequence). In DNA form, the CDR3 reads TGTGCCAGCAGCCAAGGCGCGGGGGCCGCAGATACGCAGTATTTT. Amino acids: CASSQGAGAADTQYF.